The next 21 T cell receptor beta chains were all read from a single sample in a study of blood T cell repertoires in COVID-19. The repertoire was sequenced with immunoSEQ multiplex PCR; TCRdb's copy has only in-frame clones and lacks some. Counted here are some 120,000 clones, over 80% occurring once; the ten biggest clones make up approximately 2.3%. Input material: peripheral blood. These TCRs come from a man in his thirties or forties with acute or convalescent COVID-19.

CDR3 sequence: CAWSEQKNTEAFF. The CDR3 bases are TGTGCCTGGAGTGAACAGAAGAACACTGAAGCTTTCTTT. This chain connects TRBV30 to TRBJ1-1; no definite D call. In germline, CDR1 is GTSNPN, CDR2 SVGIG (reference sequence). V was pared by 1 base and J by 1 base, with 7 bases between. The CDR3 consists of 13 residues.

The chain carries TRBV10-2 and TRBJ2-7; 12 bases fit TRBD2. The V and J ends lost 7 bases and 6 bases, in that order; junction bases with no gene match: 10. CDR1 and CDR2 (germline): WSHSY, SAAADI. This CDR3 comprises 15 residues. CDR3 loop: CASTSLAGGLSEQYF. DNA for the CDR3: TGCGCCAGCACCTCCCTAGCGGGGGGGCTCTCCGAGCAGTACTTC.

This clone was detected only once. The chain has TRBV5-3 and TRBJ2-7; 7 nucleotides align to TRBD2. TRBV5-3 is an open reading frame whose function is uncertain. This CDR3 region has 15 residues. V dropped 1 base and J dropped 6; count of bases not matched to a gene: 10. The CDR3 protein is CARSLNGLVLGEQYV. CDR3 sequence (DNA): TGTGCCAGAAGCTTGAATGGACTAGTTTTAGGCGAGCAGTACGTC.

CDR3 in amino acids: CASSLLRGRNSPLHF. The CDR3 DNA is TGTGCCAGTAGTCTCCTAAGGGGCCGTAATTCACCCCTCCACTTT. The J gene is TRBJ1-6, the V gene TRBV19; a possible D gene is TRBD1 (5 bases). This CDR3 is 15 amino acids long. V lost 5 bases to trimming and J lost 6 bases, with 14 bases between them. The germline gives CDR1 LNHDA, CDR2 SQIVND (reference sequence).

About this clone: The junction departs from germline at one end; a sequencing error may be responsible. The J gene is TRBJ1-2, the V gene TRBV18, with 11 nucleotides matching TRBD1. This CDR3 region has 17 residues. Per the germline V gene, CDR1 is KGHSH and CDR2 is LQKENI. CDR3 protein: CASSPGGQGVRNFGYTF. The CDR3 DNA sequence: TGTGCCAGCTCACCAGGGGGACAGGGGGTCCGCAACTTTGGCTACACCTTC.

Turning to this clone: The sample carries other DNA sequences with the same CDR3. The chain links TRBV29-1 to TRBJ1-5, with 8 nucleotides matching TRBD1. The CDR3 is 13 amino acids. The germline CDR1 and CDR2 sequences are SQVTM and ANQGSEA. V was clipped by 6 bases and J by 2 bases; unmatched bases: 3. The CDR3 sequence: CSVVTGGNQPQHF. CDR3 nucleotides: TGCAGCGTGGTGACAGGGGGCAATCAGCCCCAGCATTTT.

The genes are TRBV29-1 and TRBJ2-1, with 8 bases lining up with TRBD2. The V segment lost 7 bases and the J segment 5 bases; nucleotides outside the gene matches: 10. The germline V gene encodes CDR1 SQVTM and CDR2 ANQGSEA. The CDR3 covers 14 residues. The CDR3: CSGHGTSRNNEQFF. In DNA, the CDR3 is TGCAGCGGACACGGGACTAGTCGAAACAATGAGCAGTTCTTC.

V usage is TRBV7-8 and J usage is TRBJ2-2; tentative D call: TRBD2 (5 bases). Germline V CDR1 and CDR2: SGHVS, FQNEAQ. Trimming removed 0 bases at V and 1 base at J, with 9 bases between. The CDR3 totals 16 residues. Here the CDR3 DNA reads TGTGCCAGCAGCTTAGCCGGGCGGGTGAACACCGGGGAGCTGTTTTTT. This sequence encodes CASSLAGRVNTGELFF. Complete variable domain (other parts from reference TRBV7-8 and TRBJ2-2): GAGVSQSPRYKVAKRGQDVALRCDPISGHVSLFWYQQALGQGPEFLTYFQNEAQLDKSGLPSDRFFAERPEGSVSTLKIQRTQQEDSAVYLCASSLAGRVNTGELFFGEGSRLTVL.

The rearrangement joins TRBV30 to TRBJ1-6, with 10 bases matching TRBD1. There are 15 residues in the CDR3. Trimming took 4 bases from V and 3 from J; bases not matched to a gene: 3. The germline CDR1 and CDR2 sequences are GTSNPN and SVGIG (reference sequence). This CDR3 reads CAWTGTGVYNSPLHF. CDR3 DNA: TGTGCCTGGACCGGGACAGGGGTCTATAATTCACCCCTCCACTTT.

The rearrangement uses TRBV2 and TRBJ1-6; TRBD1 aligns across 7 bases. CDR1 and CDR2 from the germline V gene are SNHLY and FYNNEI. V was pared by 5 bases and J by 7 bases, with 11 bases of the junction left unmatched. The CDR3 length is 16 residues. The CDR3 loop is CASSQGRQGRNSPLHF. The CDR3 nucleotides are TGTGCCAGCAGTCAAGGACGACAGGGAAGGAATTCACCCCTCCACTTT.

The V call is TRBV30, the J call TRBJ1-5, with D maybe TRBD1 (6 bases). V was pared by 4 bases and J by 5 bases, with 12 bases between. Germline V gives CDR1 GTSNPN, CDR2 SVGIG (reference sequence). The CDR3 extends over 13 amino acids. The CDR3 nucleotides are TGTGCCTGGACAGGGGCGCCGGATCAGCCCCAGCATTTT. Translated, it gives CAWTGAPDQPQHF.

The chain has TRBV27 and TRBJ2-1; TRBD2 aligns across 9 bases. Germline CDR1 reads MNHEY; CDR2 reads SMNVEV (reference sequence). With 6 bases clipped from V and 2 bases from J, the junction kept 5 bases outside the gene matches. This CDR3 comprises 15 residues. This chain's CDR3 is CASRISGSPYNEQFF. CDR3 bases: TGTGCCAGCAGGATTAGCGGGAGCCCCTACAATGAGCAGTTCTTC.

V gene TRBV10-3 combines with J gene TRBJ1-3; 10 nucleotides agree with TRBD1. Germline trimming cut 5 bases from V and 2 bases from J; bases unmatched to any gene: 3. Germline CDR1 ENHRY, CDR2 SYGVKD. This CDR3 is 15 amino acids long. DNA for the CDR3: TGTGCCATCAGTACCGACAGGGGGCCTGGAAACACCATATATTTT. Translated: CAISTDRGPGNTIYF.

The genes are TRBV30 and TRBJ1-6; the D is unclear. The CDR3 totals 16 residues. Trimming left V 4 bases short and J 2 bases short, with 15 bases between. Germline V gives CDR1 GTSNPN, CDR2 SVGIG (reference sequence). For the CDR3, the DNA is TGTGCCTGGAAATATCCAGGTACCACCTATAATTCACCCCTCCACTTT. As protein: CAWKYPGTTYNSPLHF.

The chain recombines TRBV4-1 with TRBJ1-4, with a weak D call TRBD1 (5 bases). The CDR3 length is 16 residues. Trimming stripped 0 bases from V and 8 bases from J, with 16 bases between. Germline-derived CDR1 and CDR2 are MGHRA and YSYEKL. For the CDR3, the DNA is TGCGCCAGCAGCCAAGACCCCCCGTCAGGGCGCGAAAAACTGTTTTTT. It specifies CASSQDPPSGREKLFF.

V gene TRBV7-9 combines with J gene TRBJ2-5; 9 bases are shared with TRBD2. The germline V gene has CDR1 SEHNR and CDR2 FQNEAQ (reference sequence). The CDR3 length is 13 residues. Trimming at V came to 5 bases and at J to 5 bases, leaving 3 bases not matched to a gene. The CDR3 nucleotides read TGTGCCAGCAGCAGACTAGCGGACGAGACCCAGTACTTC. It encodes CASSRLADETQYF.

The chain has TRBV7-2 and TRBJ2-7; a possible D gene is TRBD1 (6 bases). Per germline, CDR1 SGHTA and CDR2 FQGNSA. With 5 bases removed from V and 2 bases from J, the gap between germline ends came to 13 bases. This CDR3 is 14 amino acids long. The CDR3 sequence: CASSRTVRTYEQYF. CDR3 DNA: TGTGCCAGCAGCAGGACAGTCCGAACCTACGAGCAGTACTTC. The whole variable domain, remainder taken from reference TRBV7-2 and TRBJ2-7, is GAGVSQSPSNKVTEKGKDVELRCDPISGHTALYWYRQSLGQGLEFLIYFQGNSAPDKSGLPSDRFSAERTGGSVSTLTIQRTQQEDSAVYLCASSRTVRTYEQYFGPGTRLTVT.

CDR3 sequence reads: CASSYSGGAGETQYF. The DNA of the CDR3 is TGTGCCAGCAGCTATAGCGGGGGGGCTGGGGAGACCCAGTACTTC. This chain joins TRBV11-2 and TRBJ2-5; TRBD2 aligns across 11 bases. V gave up 4 bases and J gave up 5 bases; unmatched junction bases: 6. Germline CDR1 and CDR2: SGHAT and FQNNGV. The CDR3 covers 15 residues.

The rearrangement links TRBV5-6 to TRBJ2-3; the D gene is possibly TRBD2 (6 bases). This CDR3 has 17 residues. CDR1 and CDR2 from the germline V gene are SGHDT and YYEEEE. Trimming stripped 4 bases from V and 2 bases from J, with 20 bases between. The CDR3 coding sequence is TGTGCCAGCAGCAAACCCCGGGGGTTCGATTTCACAGATACGCAGTATTTT. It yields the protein CASSKPRGFDFTDTQYF.

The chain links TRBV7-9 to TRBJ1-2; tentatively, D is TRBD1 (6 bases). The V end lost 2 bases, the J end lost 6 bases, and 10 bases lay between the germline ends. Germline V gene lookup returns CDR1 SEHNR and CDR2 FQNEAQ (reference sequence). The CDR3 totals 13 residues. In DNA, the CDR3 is TGTGCCAGCAGCTTACCAGGGGCCCATGGCTACACCTTC. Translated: CASSLPGAHGYTF.

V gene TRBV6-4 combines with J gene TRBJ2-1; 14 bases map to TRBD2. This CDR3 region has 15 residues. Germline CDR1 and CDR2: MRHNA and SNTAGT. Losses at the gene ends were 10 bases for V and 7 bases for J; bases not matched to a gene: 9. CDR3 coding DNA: TGTGCCACCTCGGGACTAGCGGGAGTTAGGAATGAGCAGTTCTTC. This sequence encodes CATSGLAGVRNEQFF.